This TCR beta chain was sequenced for a study of blood T cell repertoires in COVID-19. Study-wide background: PBMCs, B-cell-depleted T cells, or T cells were the source of the cDNA or gDNA that made up the material.

The CDR3 has 17 amino acids. The ends were cut back, 5 bases at V and 6 bases at J, with 22 bases in the middle. The germline gives CDR1 MGHRA, CDR2 YSYEKL. In the original analysis: Scientists estimated how many nucleated cells there were by amplifying reference gene primers. This table comes from immunoSEQ multiplex PCR, and its TCRdb copy is limited to in-frame clones, with some not included. V and J calls and clone size come straight from that table; D and trimming were deduced from the DNA. Seen here are 200,000 to 300,000 clones, roughly 90% observed once, and the top ten hold almost 2%. The receptor's source is a man aged 25-45 years with active or convalescent COVID-19. The sample taken for sequencing was peripheral blood. This chain joins TRBV4-1 and TRBJ2-2; D is perhaps TRBD2 (6 bases). CDR3 region: CASSRGDGGLWAGELFF. DNA of the CDR3: TGCGCCAGCAGCAGAGGGGATGGAGGGCTGTGGGCCGGGGAGCTGTTTTTT.